The sequence of this T cell receptor (beta chain) was determined in a study of T cell responses to AZD1222 COVID-19 vaccine. Study outcomes and limitations: Regions 160-218 and 743-854 dominated among vaccine-associated CD4 TCRs spanning spike. Just 5 to 7 people given AZD1222 tested seropositive at baseline.

Germline-derived CDR1 and CDR2 are MNHEY and SVGAGI. The ends were cut back, 5 bases at V and 5 bases at J, with 4 bases in the middle. This CDR3 spans 11 amino acids. Second-dose groups at about 4 or about 12 weeks were pooled. TCRdb keeps only in-frame clones here, not all; method: immunoSEQ multiplex PCR. This sample carries approximately 93,000 clones, about 89% of them seen once, and the ten largest clones take around 5.5%. On this clone itself: Its target is not known.

Specimen: peripheral blood, collected 28 days after the second AZD1222 dose. The origin of this receptor is an adult who received the AZD1222 COVID-19 vaccine. The chain joins TRBV6-5 to TRBJ2-1; no reliable D call. The DNA of the CDR3 is TGTGCCAGCAGTCCGAACAATGAGCAGTTCTTC. Residues: CASSPNNEQFF.